Given below is one T cell receptor beta chain in context. This clone's antigen is unknown. Per-base quality was not reported, and no clone a single base away is much larger than it. The data are from a study of blood T cell repertoires in COVID-19 (dated by TCRdb to about 2020). With respect to the entire study: Samples covering the acute and convalescent phases of COVID-19 were provided by collaborators in the United States, Italy and Spain. The prospective study material was composed of cDNA or gDNA derived from T cells, B-cell-depleted T cells, or PBMCs. Subjects who had been exposed to COVID-19, were actively infected with it, or had recovered from it provided the deeply sampled blood TCRbeta repertoires that made up the dataset. The repertoires were released in a freely available public database meant as a resource for research on the immune response to SARS-CoV-2. The samples were drawn from the first 160 participants of the ongoing ImmuneRACE study and from roughly 1,300 subjects provided by 6 global collaborators. A de-identified subject ID, COVID-19 status, age in years and sex were almost always included in the sample metadata. Where HLA class I and class II types were available, the types were taken from metadata supplied by the sample provider, not from assay-based typing.

Summary of the overall study and its limitations: How much clinical and demographic metadata was included differed by source and by participant, and the metadata was provided uncurated.

Relative to germline, V is missing 3 bases and J is missing 5 bases, with 1 base of the junction outside any gene match. For CDR1 and CDR2, the germline V gene (reference sequence) lists SEHNR and FQNEAQ. CDR3 length: 14 amino acids, cysteine to phenylalanine. Of the read, only the CDR3 DNA is kept; its 42 bases are in frame from base 1. Participants in the prospective study were enrolled through a virtual design, were aged about 18 to 100 years, and lived in about two dozen United States geographic areas. To assign participants to cohorts, the prospective study relied on clinical history that participants themselves reported in a screening survey and a study questionnaire. Each participant in the prospective study had whole blood, serum and a nasopharyngeal or oropharyngeal swab collected by mobile phlebotomists. Additional blood draws and questionnaires over an approximately two-month period could optionally be provided by prospective study participants. Before DNA extraction, blood samples from the prospective study were shipped at room temperature or frozen.

The immunoSEQ Assay, a bias-controlled multiplex PCR, was used to amplify TCRbeta CDR3 regions from genomic DNA. Per the original workflow: Nucleated cell counts per sample were estimated from amplification of reference gene primers within the assay. To quantify the absolute abundance of each unique TCRbeta CDR3 rearrangement, sequence reads were collapsed and filtered. For each sample, productive Simpson clonality was calculated by taking the square root of Simpson's diversity index across productive rearrangements. This is the immuneACCESS table as TCRdb keeps it, with only in-frame sequences that have V and J called. A part of the clones is gone; compared with another copy, unresolved V genes explain less than half, and the rest is unexplained. From that table come the V and J calls and clone size; the DNA was used to work out D and trimming. Recorded for this sample are roughly 250,000 clones; approximately 83% of them occurred a single time. 3% to 4% of the sample is taken by the ten largest.

The sequencing input was PBMCs or T cells enriched from blood (not recorded which). Recombination joined TRBV7-9 with TRBJ2-1; 10 bases in the junction line up with TRBD2. The origin of this receptor is a woman aged 35 to 49 with acute COVID-19. The CDR3 protein sequence reads: CASSFGTSDNEQFF. The nucleotide sequence reads as follows: TGTGCCAGCAGCTTTGGGACTAGCGACAATGAGCAGTTCTTC.